Listed here are 13 T cell receptor beta chains from one sample, sequenced in a study of cytomegalovirus exposure and HLA in healthy donors. Assay: immunoSEQ multiplex PCR; the TCRdb copy retains only in-frame clones and omits some. This table has some 150,000 clones, 86% appearing once. Sequences were obtained from PBMCs. These receptors were taken from a human donor in good health.

The chain couples TRBV2 to TRBJ2-2; D is uncertain. The germline CDR1 and CDR2 sequences are SNHLY and FYNNEI. The V and J ends lost 0 bases and 3 bases respectively, with 11 bases between them. The CDR3 is made up of 16 amino acids. The CDR3 is CASSEATLGYTGELFF. In nucleotides, the CDR3 is TGTGCCAGCAGTGAAGCAACCCTAGGATACACCGGGGAGCTGTTTTTT.

The chain uses TRBV25-1 and TRBJ1-4; TRBD1 might be the D (6 bases). The V gene's germline CDR1 is MGHDK and CDR2 SYGVNS. V dropped 6 bases and J dropped 0 bases, with 14 bases sitting between them. The CDR3 loop spans 16 amino acids. CDR3 residues: CASRGATYSTNEKLFF. The DNA of the CDR3 is TGTGCCAGCAGGGGGGCAACGTATTCAACTAATGAAAAACTGTTTTTT. The full variable domain, its missing parts supplied by reference TRBV25-1 and TRBJ1-4, is EADIYQTPRYLVIGTGKKITLECSQTMGHDKMYWYQQDPGMELHLIHYSYGVNSTEKGDLSSESTVSRIRTEHFPLTLESARPSHTSQYLCASRGATYSTNEKLFFGSGTQLSVL.

This rearrangement joins TRBV18 to TRBJ2-7; the D is unclear. V gave up 5 bases and J gave up 2 bases, with 10 bases separating them. The length of the CDR3 is 13 residues. The germline V gene encodes CDR1 KGHSH and CDR2 LQKENI. The CDR3 DNA reads as TGTGCCAGCTCAGACGCAGGTCCCTACGAGCAGTACTTC. This translates into CASSDAGPYEQYF.

The chain has TRBV6-5 and TRBJ2-2; perhaps TRBD2 as D (5 bases). From germline, CDR1 is MNHEY and CDR2 SVGAGI. V lost 5 bases to trimming and J lost 4 bases, with 8 bases between them. CDR3 length: 13 residues. The CDR3 region is CASSKTSTGELFF. CDR3 DNA: TGTGCCAGCAGTAAAACTAGCACCGGGGAGCTGTTTTTT.

The CDR3 reads CASSQDRAFAPEQFF. CDR3 coding DNA: TGCGCCAGCAGCCAGGACAGGGCTTTCGCGCCCGAGCAGTTCTTC. The V call is TRBV4-1, the J call TRBJ2-1, with 8 bases fitting TRBD1. CDR3 length: 15 amino acids. The V segment lost 3 bases and the J segment 10 bases; nucleotides outside the gene matches: 11. The germline V gene has CDR1 MGHRA and CDR2 YSYEKL.

This sequence joins TRBV5-1 and TRBJ2-1, with 8 nucleotides matching TRBD2. The CDR3 length is 16 residues. Trimming took 0 bases from V and 0 from J; bases not matched to a gene: 2. Germline V gene data show CDR1 as SGHRS and CDR2 as YFSETQ. The CDR3 spells CASSLVAGISYNEQFF. Here the CDR3 DNA reads TGCGCCAGCAGCTTGGTAGCGGGAATCTCCTACAATGAGCAGTTCTTC.

V and J are TRBV5-1 and TRBJ2-1; 11 bases match TRBD2. The germline gives CDR1 SGHRS, CDR2 YFSETQ. The CDR3 extends over 14 amino acids. Germline trimming cut 4 bases from V and 9 bases from J; bases unmatched to any gene: 6. Written as DNA, the CDR3 is TGCGCCAGCAGCATCCCTAGCGGGAGGTTTGAGCAGTTCTTC. It yields the protein CASSIPSGRFEQFF. Full variable domain (rest looked up from reference TRBV5-1 and TRBJ2-1): KAGVTQTPRYLIKTRGQQVTLSCSPISGHRSVSWYQQTPGQGLQFLFEYFSETQRNKGNFPGRFSGRQFSNSRSEMNVSTLELGDSALYLCASSIPSGRFEQFFGPGTRLTVL.

The chain uses TRBV5-1 and TRBJ2-2, with D possibly matching TRBD2 (5 bases). With 5 bases removed from V and 5 bases from J, the gap between germline ends came to 10 bases. The CDR3 has 13 amino acids. Germline CDR1 is SGHRS and CDR2 is YFSETQ. CDR3 DNA sequence: TGCGCCAGCAGGAGGGATCCAACCGGGGAGCTGTTTTTT. Its translation is CASRRDPTGELFF.

The V gene is TRBV30, the J gene TRBJ2-7, with 7 bases matching TRBD1. Trimming took 4 bases from V and 2 from J; bases not matched to a gene: 8. This CDR3 has 14 amino acids. Germline-derived CDR1 and CDR2 are GTSNPN and SVGIG (reference sequence). This CDR3 is CAWKVRQGPYEQYF. In DNA form, the CDR3 reads TGTGCCTGGAAAGTGAGACAGGGACCCTACGAGCAGTACTTC.

The gene calls are TRBV27 and TRBJ1-1, with D uncertain. The V gene lost 4 bases and the J gene lost 9 bases, with 15 bases spanning the gap. The CDR3 sequence is 13 residues long. Looked up from germline, CDR1 is MNHEY and CDR2 is SMNVEV (reference sequence). DNA for the CDR3: TGTGCCAGCAGTTCCGCGCCGCGGGGTAAAGCTTTCTTT. It yields the protein CASSSAPRGKAFF.

This sequence joins TRBV18 and TRBJ1-2, with a possible D match to TRBD1 (6 bases). The CDR3 covers 15 residues. Trimming pared 0 bases from V and 4 bases from J, leaving 12 bases between. Germline V gives CDR1 KGHSH, CDR2 LQKENI. The CDR3 loop is CASSPPDRAVYGYTF. The CDR3 DNA reads TGTGCCAGCTCACCACCGGACAGAGCGGTCTATGGCTACACCTTC. The full variable domain, its missing parts supplied by reference TRBV18 and TRBJ1-2, is NAGVMQNPRHLVRRRGQEARLRCSPMKGHSHVYWYRQLPEEGLKFMVYLQKENIIDESGMPKERFSAEFPKEGPSILRIQQVVRGDSAAYFCASSPPDRAVYGYTFGSGTRLTVV.

In DNA, the CDR3 is TGTGCCAGCAGCTTAGAATCGGGACTAGCGGGTGGAGAGACCCAGTACTTC. Protein: CASSLESGLAGGETQYF. This chain links TRBV11-2 with TRBJ2-5; 12 nucleotides line up with TRBD2. The germline V gene has CDR1 SGHAT and CDR2 FQNNGV. CDR3 length: 17 residues. The trim removed 0 bases at V and 4 bases at J, leaving 6 bases unmatched.

The J gene is TRBJ2-7, the V gene TRBV4-1; TRBD1 agrees at 9 bases. The germline V gene has CDR1 MGHRA and CDR2 YSYEKL. V was clipped by 5 bases and J by 2 bases; unmatched bases: 1. This CDR3 spans 13 amino acids. The CDR3 here is CASSRQGAYEQYF. As DNA, the CDR3 is TGCGCCAGCAGCAGACAGGGGGCCTACGAGCAGTACTTC.